The 16 T cell receptor beta chains in this list originate from one sample, sequenced in a study of blood T cell repertoires in COVID-19. TCRdb's table, derived via immunoSEQ multiplex PCR, lists solely in-frame clones and lacks some. Of 200,000 to 300,000 clones listed, approximately 83% were seen once; the top ten hold approximately 5.7%. The sample comprised peripheral blood. Receptor source: a human donor in a cohort sampled during active COVID-19.

The rearrangement uses TRBV27 and TRBJ1-1; TRBD1 matches 7 bases. Looked up from germline, CDR1 is MNHEY and CDR2 is SMNVEV (reference sequence). Trimming cost V 4 bases and J 0 bases; bases outside gene matches: 11. The CDR3 has 17 amino acids. The CDR3: CASSSPGRGRMNTEAFF. Written as DNA, the CDR3 is TGTGCCAGCAGTTCCCCCGGGAGGGGGCGCATGAACACTGAAGCTTTCTTT.

This rearrangement joins TRBV28 to TRBJ2-1; TRBD2 matches 7 bases. The CDR3 has 17 amino acids. Unmatched junction bases numbered 5, after V lost 0 bases and J lost 0 bases. Germline CDR1 MDHEN, CDR2 SYDVKM. The DNA of the CDR3 is TGTGCCAGCAGTTTATGGGGGGAGGGGACCTCCTACAATGAGCAGTTCTTC. It translates to CASSLWGEGTSYNEQFF.

This chain uses TRBV4-2 with TRBJ1-2, with 9 bases lining up with TRBD1. V shed 0 bases and J 8 bases; nucleotides not matched to a gene: 13. Germline CDR1 and CDR2: LGHNA and YNFKEQ. The CDR3 totals 17 residues. The CDR3 is CASSQDSVGQGGYGYTF. In nucleotides, the CDR3 is TGTGCCAGCAGCCAAGATAGCGTGGGACAGGGAGGGTACGGCTACACCTTC.

J is TRBJ1-1 and V is TRBV4-2; TRBD1 is a possible D gene (5 bases). This CDR3 region has 14 residues. Deletions cut 4 bases from V and 1 base from J, with 10 bases between. Germline V gene sequence: CDR1 LGHNA, CDR2 YNFKEQ. CDR3 protein: CASSPGTSNTEAFF. The CDR3 coding sequence is TGTGCCAGCAGCCCCGGGACTTCGAACACTGAAGCTTTCTTT.

J is TRBJ2-2 and V is TRBV2; TRBD1 matches 10 bases. Trimming took 5 bases from V and 9 from J; bases not matched to a gene: 6. The germline V gene has CDR1 SNHLY and CDR2 FYNNEI. The CDR3 covers 14 residues. CDR3 amino acids: CASSPGTGERELFF. CDR3 DNA sequence: TGTGCCAGCAGTCCGGGGACAGGGGAAAGGGAGCTGTTTTTT.

This rearrangement joins TRBV3-1 (or the pseudogene TRBV3-2) to TRBJ2-4; 9 nucleotides agree with TRBD1. CDR3 length: 15 residues. From germline, CDR1 is LGHDT and CDR2 YNNKEL (reference sequence). J was trimmed by 6 bases and V by 3 bases; bases with no gene match: 6. The CDR3 spells CASSQSPGQGNIQYF. The CDR3 bases are TGTGCCAGCAGCCAGTCCCCGGGACAGGGAAACATTCAGTACTTC.

V usage is TRBV12-3 or TRBV12-4 and J usage is TRBJ2-5; D may be TRBD2 (5 bases). The CDR3 spans 12 residues. Trimming pared 6 bases from V and 1 base from J, leaving 6 bases between. The CDR3: CASRTTQETQYF. The CDR3 region has the DNA TGTGCCAGCAGGACTACCCAAGAGACCCAGTACTTC.

For this clone: The sample has other DNA sequences that encode this CDR3 too. The chain combines TRBV5-4 with TRBJ1-3; 8 positions agree with TRBD1. V lost 2 bases to trimming and J lost 0 bases; unmatched junction nucleotides: 13. CDR3 length: 19 amino acids. Germline CDR1 and CDR2: SGHNT and YYREEE (reference sequence). CDR3 sequence (DNA): TGTGCCAGCAGCTTAAAGTGGGGCAGGGGGCCCGACTCTGGAAACACCATATATTTT. It translates to CASSLKWGRGPDSGNTIYF.

The gene calls are TRBV18 and TRBJ1-4; 7 bases line up with TRBD1. CDR1 and CDR2 from the germline V gene are KGHSH and LQKENI. The V gene end was trimmed by 3 bases and the J gene end by 7 bases; junction bases not matched to a gene: 8. This CDR3 is built from 15 residues. CDR3 bases: TGTGCCAGCTCACCCACAGGGGAATTTGTTGAAAAACTGTTTTTT. Translated: CASSPTGEFVEKLFF.

The CDR3 loop reads CASSLRGTGGGGYTF. CDR3 sequence (DNA): TGTGCCAGCAGCCTCCGAGGGACAGGCGGAGGGGGCTACACCTTC. This chain links TRBV3-1 (or the pseudogene TRBV3-2) with TRBJ1-2, with TRBD1 matching over 8 bases. V trimming: 4 bases; J trimming: 8 bases; junction bases outside the gene matches: 12. There are 15 residues in the CDR3. CDR1 is LGHDT and CDR2 is YNNKEL in the germline V gene (reference sequence).

The chain uses TRBV16 and TRBJ2-5, with D tentatively TRBD1 (6 bases). The CDR3 extends over 17 amino acids. Per the germline V gene, CDR1 is KGHSY and CDR2 is FQNENV. Deletions cut 0 bases from V and 5 bases from J, with 19 bases between. CDR3 DNA sequence: TGTGCCAGCAGCCAATCGGCAGGACAGCTTAACGTGGAGACCCAGTACTTC. Translation: CASSQSAGQLNVETQYF.

This clone has a handful of counts. The genes are TRBV14 and TRBJ1-1; D is perhaps TRBD1 (5 bases). This CDR3 contains 20 residues. V gave up 4 bases and J gave up 4 bases, with 31 bases separating them. The germline V gene has CDR1 SGHDN and CDR2 FVKESK. CDR3 sequence: CASSLGVALEGYWGRTEAFF. The CDR3 nucleotides read TGTGCCAGCAGCCTCGGGGTTGCACTGGAGGGTTATTGGGGACGCACTGAAGCTTTCTTT. The whole variable domain, filled in from reference TRBV14 and TRBJ1-1, reads EAGVTQFPSHSVIEKGQTVTLRCDPISGHDNLYWYRRVMGKEIKFLLHFVKESKQDESGMPNNRFLAERTGGTYSTLKVQPAELEDSGVYFCASSLGVALEGYWGRTEAFFGQGTRLTVV.

This chain uses TRBV5-4 with TRBJ2-2, with 9 nucleotides matching TRBD1. In germline, CDR1 is SGHNT, CDR2 YYREEE (reference sequence). The CDR3 sequence is 15 residues long. V lost 4 bases to trimming and J lost 5 bases; unmatched junction nucleotides: 6. The CDR3 nucleotides are TGTGCCAGCAGCCTGACAGGGGGTCTAACCGGGGAGCTGTTTTTT. It codes for CASSLTGGLTGELFF.

This rearrangement joins TRBV5-1 to TRBJ1-2; 10 bases map to TRBD1. The V gene's germline CDR1 is SGHRS and CDR2 YFSETQ. The CDR3 covers 14 residues. With V trimmed by 4 bases and J by 6 bases, 6 bases remained unmatched. The CDR3 here is CASSPGQGEHGYTF. For the CDR3, the DNA is TGCGCCAGCAGCCCTGGACAGGGGGAACATGGCTACACCTTC.

A word on this clone: Other DNA sequences in the sample encode the same CDR3. The chain carries TRBV2 and TRBJ2-7, with D possibly matching TRBD1 (5 bases). The CDR3 length is 12 residues. Germline V CDR1 and CDR2: SNHLY, FYNNEI. Trimming removed 6 bases at V and 1 base at J, with 7 bases between. CDR3 region: CASSRDSYEQYF. The CDR3 DNA sequence: TGTGCCAGCAGCAGGGATTCCTACGAGCAGTACTTC.

V usage is TRBV3-1 (or the pseudogene TRBV3-2) and J usage is TRBJ1-2; 7 bases line up with TRBD1. Germline CDR1 reads LGHDT; CDR2 reads YNNKEL (reference sequence). V dropped 6 bases and J dropped 4; count of bases not matched to a gene: 5. The CDR3 covers 13 residues. The CDR3 sequence: CASRIQGSYGYTF. Written as DNA, the CDR3 is TGTGCCAGCAGGATACAGGGGAGCTATGGCTACACCTTC.